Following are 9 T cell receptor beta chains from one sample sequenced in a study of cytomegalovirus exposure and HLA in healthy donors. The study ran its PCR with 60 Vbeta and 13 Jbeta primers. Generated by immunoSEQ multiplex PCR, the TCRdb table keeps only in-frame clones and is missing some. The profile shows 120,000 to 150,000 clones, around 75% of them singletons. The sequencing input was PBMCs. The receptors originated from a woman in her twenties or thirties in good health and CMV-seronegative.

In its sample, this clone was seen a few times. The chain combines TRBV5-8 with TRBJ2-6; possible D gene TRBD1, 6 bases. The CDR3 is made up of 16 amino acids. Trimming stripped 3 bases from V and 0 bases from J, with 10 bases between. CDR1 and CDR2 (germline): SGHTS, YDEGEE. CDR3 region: CASSSYRVSGANVLTF. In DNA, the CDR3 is TGTGCCAGCAGCTCTTACAGGGTCTCTGGGGCCAACGTCCTGACTTTC.

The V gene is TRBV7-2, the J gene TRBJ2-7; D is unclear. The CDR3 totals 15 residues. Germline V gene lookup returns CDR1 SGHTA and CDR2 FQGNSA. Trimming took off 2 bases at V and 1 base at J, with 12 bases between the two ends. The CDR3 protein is CASSLPHGASYEQYF. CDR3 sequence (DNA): TGTGCCAGCAGCTTACCACATGGAGCGTCCTACGAGCAGTACTTC.

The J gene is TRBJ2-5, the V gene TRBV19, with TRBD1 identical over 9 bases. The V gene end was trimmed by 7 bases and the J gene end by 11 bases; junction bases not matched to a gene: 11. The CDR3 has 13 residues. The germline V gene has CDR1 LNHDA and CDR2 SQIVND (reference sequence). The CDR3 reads CASTQGTGQEQYF. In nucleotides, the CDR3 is TGTGCCAGTACCCAAGGGACAGGGCAAGAGCAGTACTTC.

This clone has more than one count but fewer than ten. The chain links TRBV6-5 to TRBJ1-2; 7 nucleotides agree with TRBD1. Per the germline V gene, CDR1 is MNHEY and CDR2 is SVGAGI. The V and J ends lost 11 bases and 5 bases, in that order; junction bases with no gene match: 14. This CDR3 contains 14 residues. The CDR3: CAVSRKGAYYGYTF. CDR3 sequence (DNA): TGTGCCGTCAGCCGGAAGGGGGCCTATTATGGCTACACCTTC.

CDR3: CASSTDGTGNTIYF. DNA for the CDR3: TGTGCCAGTAGTACAGACGGGACTGGAAACACCATATATTTT. The rearrangement uses TRBV19 and TRBJ1-3; D ambiguous. Germline CDR1 LNHDA, CDR2 SQIVND (reference sequence). The ends were cut back, 4 bases at V and 2 bases at J, with 9 bases in the middle. CDR3 length: 14 residues.

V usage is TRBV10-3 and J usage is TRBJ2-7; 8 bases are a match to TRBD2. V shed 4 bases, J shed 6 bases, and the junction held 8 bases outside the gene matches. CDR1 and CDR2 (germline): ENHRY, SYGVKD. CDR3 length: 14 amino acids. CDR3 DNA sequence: TGTGCCATCAGTGTGAAGCGGGAGCCCGCCGAGCAGTACTTC. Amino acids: CAISVKREPAEQYF.

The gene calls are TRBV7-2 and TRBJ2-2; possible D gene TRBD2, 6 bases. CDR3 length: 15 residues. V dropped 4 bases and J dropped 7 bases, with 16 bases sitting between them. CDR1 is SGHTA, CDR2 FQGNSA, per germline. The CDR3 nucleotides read TGTGCCAGCAGCTCCAGGCGGGGTCCCCTCGGGGAGCTGTTTTTT. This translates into CASSSRRGPLGELFF.

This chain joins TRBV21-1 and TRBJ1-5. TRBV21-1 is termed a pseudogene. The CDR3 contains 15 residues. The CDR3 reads CASSAPTDGNQPQHF. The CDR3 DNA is TGTGCCAGCAGCGCACCTACTGATGGCAATCAGCCCCAGCATTTT.

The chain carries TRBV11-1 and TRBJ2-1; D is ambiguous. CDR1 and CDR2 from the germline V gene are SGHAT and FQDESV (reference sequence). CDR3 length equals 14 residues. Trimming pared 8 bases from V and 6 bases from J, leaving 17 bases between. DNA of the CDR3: TGTGCCAGCCGTCTCCGCTCTGAGTCCAATGAGCAGTTCTTC. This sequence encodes CASRLRSESNEQFF.